This T cell receptor beta chain was found in a study of control samples from healthy donors and cancer patients. TCRdb's table, derived via immunoSEQ multiplex PCR, lists solely in-frame clones and lacks some. The sample has about 110,000 clones; about 80% are singletons. CDR3 length: 17 residues. Germline-derived CDR1 and CDR2 are SGDLS and YYNGEE. The ends were cut back, 5 bases at V and 1 base at J, with 16 bases in the middle. This chain uses TRBV9 with TRBJ1-6; unclear D gene. The sequence came from a man aged 18 to 29 in good health. Sequenced input: blood. The CDR3 nucleotides are TGTGCCAGCAGTTCAGAGGTCCGGGGATCCTATAATTCACCCCTCCACTTT. This codes for CASSSEVRGSYNSPLHF.